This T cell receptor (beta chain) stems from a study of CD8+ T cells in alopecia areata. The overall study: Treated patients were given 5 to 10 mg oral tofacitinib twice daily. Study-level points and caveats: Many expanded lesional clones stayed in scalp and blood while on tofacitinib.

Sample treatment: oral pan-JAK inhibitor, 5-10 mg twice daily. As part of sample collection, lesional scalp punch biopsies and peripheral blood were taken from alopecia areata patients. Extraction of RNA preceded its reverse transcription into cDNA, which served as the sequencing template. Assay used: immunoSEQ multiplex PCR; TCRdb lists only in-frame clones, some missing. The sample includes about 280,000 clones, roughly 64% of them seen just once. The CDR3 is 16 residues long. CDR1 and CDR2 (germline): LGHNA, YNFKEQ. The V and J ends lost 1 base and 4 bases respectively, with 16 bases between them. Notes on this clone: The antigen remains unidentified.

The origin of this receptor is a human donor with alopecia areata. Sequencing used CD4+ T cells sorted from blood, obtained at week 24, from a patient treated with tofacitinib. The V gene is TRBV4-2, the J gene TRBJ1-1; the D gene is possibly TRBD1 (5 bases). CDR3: CASSQAAGAGSTEAFF. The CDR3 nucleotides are TGTGCCAGCAGCCAAGCCGCCGGGGCAGGTAGCACTGAAGCTTTCTTT.